Listed below are T cell receptor beta chains from one sample, sequenced in a study of Tregs in tolerant kidney transplant recipients. The data were produced by immunoSEQ multiplex PCR, yet TCRdb's version contains in-frame clones alone and is incomplete. The data hold about 64,000 clones, with roughly 98% observed a single time. The sample consisted of Tregs from blood, taken before the transplant. The receptor source for this set is a human donor who received a combined kidney and bone marrow transplant. Each CDR3 is given with its conserved first and last residue. Fields, in order: V gene, J gene, CDR3 protein.

TRBV5-6	TRBJ2-7	CASSVSGASYEQYF
TRBV7-2	TRBJ2-7	CASSFLGVSYEQYF
TRBV15	TRBJ1-2	CATSRDLLSHRVNYGYTF
TRBV6-1	TRBJ2-1	CASSEAGWASGRGSSYNEQFF
TRBV13	TRBJ2-1	CASSKAGRAYNEQFF
TRBV15	TRBJ2-1	CATSGGRDSNNEQFF
TRBV4-2	TRBJ1-3	CASSLTPAGGKGNTIYF
TRBV11-3	TRBJ2-1	CASSSGGIASYNEQFF
TRBV27	TRBJ1-1	CASSLSGGGTEAFF
TRBV10-3	TRBJ1-5	CAISDLYRGSNQPQHF
TRBV7-9	TRBJ1-1	CASSSTGRGVNTEAFF
TRBV4-2	TRBJ2-1	CASSQAQRGGYNEQFF
TRBV10-3	TRBJ2-7	CAISDMTSGRYYEQYF
TRBV11-1	TRBJ2-7	CASSFSQLPYEQYF
TRBV5-1	TRBJ2-3	CASSLGTTGDTQYF
TRBV6-1	TRBJ1-5	CASWTPSNQPQHF
TRBV11-2	TRBJ2-1	CASSLDRLLAGVGNEQFF
TRBV28	TRBJ1-2	CASRRSGNQRGYTF
TRBV18	TRBJ2-7	CASSPPQYPYEQYF
TRBV30	TRBJ1-2	CAWSNVRGTGYTF
TRBV19	TRBJ2-2	CASSPRDRRGELFF
TRBV11-2	TRBJ1-4	CASSPGQGKEEKLFF
TRBV5-4	TRBJ1-2	CASSTAGRWIYGYTF
TRBV11-2	TRBJ1-2	CASSSDQGGYGYTF
TRBV6-9	TRBJ1-2	CASIHRGNYGYTF
TRBV19	TRBJ1-1	CASSNRLGQGAQNTEAFF
TRBV7-7	TRBJ2-7	CASSPRAGGEQYF
TRBV4-3	TRBJ1-3	CASSQTERSGNTIYF
TRBV6-5	TRBJ1-2	CASSPRPGGYTF
TRBV27	TRBJ1-2	CASTLGRGLGGYTF
TRBV15	TRBJ2-2	CATSRGVAGNTGELFF
TRBV10-3	TRBJ2-7	CAISEALQGGEQYF
TRBV28	TRBJ2-7	CASRTPAAGDLVEQYF
TRBV25-1	TRBJ2-6	CASSGRAPGANVLTF
TRBV27	TRBJ1-5	CASSKRQGTQPQHF
TRBV6-6	TRBJ2-7	CASSYDTHYEQYF
TRBV7-2	TRBJ2-7	CASSSLTGGYEQYF
TRBV30	TRBJ2-3	CAWRRGGGGDTQYF
TRBV12-2	TRBJ2-5	CARTQGKETQYF
TRBV18	TRBJ2-5	CASSPRGRGTQETQYF
TRBV4-1	TRBJ2-2	CASSQDVSGRRAGELFF
TRBV5-1	TRBJ2-2	CASSFRGLNTGELFF
TRBV28	TRBJ1-2	CASTAGARYGYTF
TRBV27	TRBJ1-2	CASSPKIEIYGYTF